One and the same sample provided the 9 T cell receptor beta chains below, sequenced in a study of blood T cell repertoires in COVID-19. Assay used: immunoSEQ multiplex PCR; TCRdb lists only in-frame clones, some missing. There are about 84,000 clones in the sample; 65% to 90% occur only once, and more than 1% lies in the top ten. The sequenced sample consisted of peripheral blood. Receptors originate from a man aged 80 or over with active or convalescent COVID-19.

J is TRBJ1-2 and V is TRBV5-5; maybe TRBD1 (5 bases). Trimming cost V 0 bases and J 12 bases, with 12 bases left between them. This CDR3 comprises 12 residues. Germline CDR1 reads SGHKS; CDR2 reads YYEKEE (reference sequence). CDR3 region: CASSLAGVDNTF. Here the CDR3 DNA reads TGTGCCAGCAGCTTGGCCGGTGTGGACAACACCTTC.

CDR3 sequence (DNA): TGTGCCAGCAGTTTCACCTTTAGCGGATTGCTCTCCTACGAGCAGTACTTC. Translation gives CASSFTFSGLLSYEQYF. V is TRBV27 and J is TRBJ2-7; the D gene is possibly TRBD2 (6 bases). Trimming stripped 3 bases from V and 0 bases from J, with 18 bases between. Germline lookup yields CDR1 MNHEY and CDR2 SMNVEV (reference sequence). CDR3 length: 17 amino acids.

V is TRBV7-8 and J is TRBJ1-2, with unresolved D. CDR1 SGHVS and CDR2 FQNEAQ come from the germline V gene. The ends were cut back, 0 bases at V and 3 bases at J, with 5 bases in the middle. The CDR3 totals 13 residues. The CDR3 loop reads CASSLAADYGYTF. DNA for the CDR3: TGTGCCAGCAGCTTAGCGGCTGACTATGGCTACACCTTC.

This chain connects TRBV7-9 to TRBJ2-5; 7 nucleotides match TRBD1. CDR1 is SEHNR and CDR2 is FQNEAQ in the germline V gene (reference sequence). V lost 6 bases to trimming and J lost 1 base; unmatched junction nucleotides: 14. CDR3 length equals 17 residues. CDR3 DNA: TGTGCCAGCAGTCCGCTGTGGGACAGAAAAGTCCAAGAGACCCAGTACTTC. This codes for CASSPLWDRKVQETQYF.

The rearrangement uses TRBV2 and TRBJ1-2, with TRBD1 matching over 8 bases. The CDR3 totals 16 residues. Germline V CDR1 and CDR2: SNHLY, FYNNEI. With V trimmed by 2 bases and J by 6 bases, 11 bases remained unmatched. The chain's CDR3 is CASSELAPGQANGYTF. CDR3 coding DNA: TGTGCCAGCAGTGAATTGGCCCCGGGACAGGCTAATGGCTACACCTTC.

V usage is TRBV7-6 and J usage is TRBJ2-1, with TRBD2 matching over 7 bases. The CDR3 has 17 residues. CDR1 SGHVS and CDR2 FNYEAQ come from the germline V gene. J gave up 4 bases and V 5 bases, and 14 bases lay outside the gene matches. The CDR3 region is CASSGSRAPGLYNEQFF. In nucleotides, the CDR3 is TGTGCCAGCAGCGGATCTCGGGCGCCGGGACTATACAATGAGCAGTTCTTC.

CDR3: CASSNSRGSGRRNTQYF. CDR3 nucleotides: TGTGCCAGCAGCAATTCCCGGGGTAGCGGGAGGAGAAATACGCAGTATTTT. The V call is TRBV7-2, the J call TRBJ2-3, with TRBD2 matching over 10 bases. Looked up from germline, CDR1 is SGHTA and CDR2 is FQGNSA. V trimming: 5 bases; J trimming: 7 bases; junction bases outside the gene matches: 15. CDR3 length equals 17 residues.

The rearrangement joins TRBV24-1 to TRBJ2-1; 9 nucleotides agree with TRBD1. Unmatched junction bases numbered 8, after V lost 3 bases and J lost 6 bases. The CDR3 totals 16 residues. In germline, CDR1 is KGHDR, CDR2 SFDVKD. The CDR3 spells CATSDQPGQGSNEQFF. The CDR3 coding sequence is TGTGCCACCAGTGATCAACCGGGACAGGGCAGCAATGAGCAGTTCTTC.

The rearrangement joins TRBV9 to TRBJ2-1, with D perhaps matching TRBD2 (6 bases). Germline values: CDR1 SGDLS, CDR2 YYNGEE. V lost 2 bases, J lost 3 bases, and 15 bases lay in between. The CDR3 has 16 amino acids. The CDR3 protein is CASSVSSANVYNEQFF. The CDR3 DNA reads TGTGCCAGCAGCGTCTCTAGCGCGAACGTCTACAATGAGCAGTTCTTC.